These 14 T cell receptor beta chains were all obtained from the same sample, sequenced in a study of T cell responses to AZD1222 COVID-19 vaccine. Assay: immunoSEQ multiplex PCR; the TCRdb copy retains only in-frame clones and omits some. The top ten clones hold about 1% of a sample with approximately 130,000 clones, about 93% of them seen once. The specimen comprised peripheral blood, sampled on day 0 of AZD1222 vaccination. The source of these receptors is an adult in good health.

V usage is TRBV7-2 and J usage is TRBJ2-7; 8 bases are shared with TRBD2. Germline CDR1 SGHTA, CDR2 FQGNSA. The J segment lost 5 bases and the V segment lost 8 bases, leaving 8 bases of the junction unmatched. The CDR3 runs 13 residues. CDR3 residues: CASGLAGHHEQYF. Written as DNA, the CDR3 is TGTGCCAGCGGGCTAGCGGGCCACCACGAGCAGTACTTC.

The chain employs TRBV18 and TRBJ1-1, with 10 bases identical to TRBD1. J was trimmed by 1 base and V by 4 bases; bases with no gene match: 3. Per germline, CDR1 KGHSH and CDR2 LQKENI. CDR3 length: 15 residues. CDR3 sequence reads: CASSQGQGTNTEAFF. The CDR3 DNA is TGTGCCAGCTCACAGGGACAGGGGACGAACACTGAAGCTTTCTTT.

This clone was detected a few times. The chain has TRBV5-1 and TRBJ1-1, with 7 nucleotides matching TRBD1. V lost 4 bases to trimming and J lost 4 bases; unmatched junction nucleotides: 13. This CDR3 has 16 amino acids. From germline, CDR1 is SGHRS and CDR2 YFSETQ. The DNA for the CDR3 is TGCGCCAGCAGCCCGATAATTTCAGGGGGAGGCACTGAAGCTTTCTTT. Encoded protein: CASSPIISGGGTEAFF.

V gene TRBV7-9 combines with J gene TRBJ1-4; weak D call: TRBD1 (6 bases). The CDR3 is 13 amino acids. Trimming pared 8 bases from V and 3 bases from J, leaving 10 bases between. CDR1 and CDR2 (germline): SEHNR, FQNEAQ (reference sequence). The CDR3 DNA reads as TGTGCCAGCGGGCAGGGGTCTAATGAAAAACTGTTTTTT. Translated, it gives CASGQGSNEKLFF.

The chain's CDR3 is CASSMRGDYGYTF. The CDR3 DNA sequence: TGTGCCAGTAGTATGCGGGGGGACTATGGCTACACCTTC. V and J are TRBV19 and TRBJ1-2; perhaps TRBD1 as D (5 bases). The V and J ends lost 3 bases and 3 bases respectively, with 8 bases between them. Germline-derived CDR1 and CDR2 are LNHDA and SQIVND (reference sequence). The CDR3 totals 13 residues.

The CDR3 DNA is TGTGCCAGCAGCGTGGGTCCAGGCGGCTACACCTTC. It specifies CASSVGPGGYTF. The chain employs TRBV9 and TRBJ1-2; D call uncertain. Trimming took off 2 bases at V and 8 bases at J, with 10 bases between the two ends. This CDR3 has 12 residues. In germline, CDR1 is SGDLS, CDR2 YYNGEE.

This chain links TRBV7-6 with TRBJ2-5; D is undetermined. V was clipped by 1 base and J by 5 bases, with 5 bases between them. The CDR3 has 12 residues. In germline, CDR1 is SGHVS, CDR2 FNYEAQ. CDR3 sequence reads: CASSLVGETQYF. The CDR3 DNA sequence: TGTGCCAGCAGCTTAGTCGGTGAGACCCAGTACTTC.

V is TRBV7-6 and J is TRBJ1-4, with D maybe TRBD1 (5 bases). Deletions cut 2 bases from V and 6 bases from J, with 19 bases between. The CDR3 sequence is 17 residues long. CDR1 SGHVS and CDR2 FNYEAQ come from the germline V gene. The DNA of the CDR3 is TGTGCCAGCAGCTTAACGGGGGATGAACTGTATGATGAAAAACTGTTTTTT. Residues: CASSLTGDELYDEKLFF.

V gene TRBV28 combines with J gene TRBJ1-1; 8 bases line up with TRBD1. Trimming at V came to 3 bases and at J to 10 bases, leaving 4 bases not matched to a gene. In germline, CDR1 is MDHEN, CDR2 SYDVKM. The length of the CDR3 is 12 residues. This CDR3 reads CASSLVQGGAFF. In nucleotides, the CDR3 is TGTGCCAGCAGTTTGGTACAGGGGGGAGCTTTCTTT.

This sequence joins TRBV18 and TRBJ1-1; perhaps TRBD1 as D (6 bases). Germline V gene lookup returns CDR1 KGHSH and CDR2 LQKENI. V lost 4 bases to trimming and J lost 6 bases, with 24 bases between them. This CDR3 has 17 residues. CDR3: CASSLPPRGRVTAEAFF. In nucleotides, the CDR3 is TGTGCCAGCTCACTACCCCCACGGGGGCGCGTGACCGCTGAAGCTTTCTTT. Filled out from reference TRBV18 and TRBJ1-1, the complete variable domain reads NAGVMQNPRHLVRRRGQEARLRCSPMKGHSHVYWYRQLPEEGLKFMVYLQKENIIDESGMPKERFSAEFPKEGPSILRIQQVVRGDSAAYFCASSLPPRGRVTAEAFFGQGTRLTVV.

V is TRBV18 and J is TRBJ1-5; D call uncertain. CDR1 and CDR2 (germline): KGHSH, LQKENI. V gave up 5 bases and J gave up 3 bases, with 14 bases separating them. This CDR3 spans 15 amino acids. CDR3 in amino acids: CASSWGGSLNQPQHF. CDR3 DNA sequence: TGTGCCAGCTCATGGGGAGGCAGCCTCAATCAGCCCCAGCATTTT. Combining the CDR3 with reference TRBV18 and TRBJ1-5 gives the whole variable domain NAGVMQNPRHLVRRRGQEARLRCSPMKGHSHVYWYRQLPEEGLKFMVYLQKENIIDESGMPKERFSAEFPKEGPSILRIQQVVRGDSAAYFCASSWGGSLNQPQHFGDGTRLSIL.

This clone was seen only once. V usage is TRBV7-8 and J usage is TRBJ2-7; a weak D match, TRBD2 (7 bases). Germline values: CDR1 SGHVS, CDR2 FQNEAQ. The CDR3 sequence is 15 residues long. Trimming cost V 0 bases and J 3 bases, with 12 bases left between them. The CDR3 DNA reads as TGTGCCAGCAGCTTAGCGGGGGGGCCCAACTACGAGCAGTACTTC. This encodes CASSLAGGPNYEQYF.

The chain recombines TRBV6-5 with TRBJ1-1, with a possible D match to TRBD1 (5 bases). CDR3 length: 13 residues. Germline V gives CDR1 MNHEY, CDR2 SVGAGI. Deletions cut 2 bases from V and 3 bases from J, with 7 bases between. The DNA of the CDR3 is TGTGCCAGCAGTTACCAGGGAGACACTGAAGCTTTCTTT. Translated: CASSYQGDTEAFF.

The V call is TRBV2, the J call TRBJ1-4, with D unresolved. Germline V gives CDR1 SNHLY, CDR2 FYNNEI. V was trimmed by 4 bases and J by 2 bases, leaving 8 bases between them. CDR3 size: 14 residues. In nucleotides, the CDR3 is TGTGCCAGCAGTGGGTACGGCACTAATGAAAAACTGTTTTTT. Encoded protein: CASSGYGTNEKLFF.